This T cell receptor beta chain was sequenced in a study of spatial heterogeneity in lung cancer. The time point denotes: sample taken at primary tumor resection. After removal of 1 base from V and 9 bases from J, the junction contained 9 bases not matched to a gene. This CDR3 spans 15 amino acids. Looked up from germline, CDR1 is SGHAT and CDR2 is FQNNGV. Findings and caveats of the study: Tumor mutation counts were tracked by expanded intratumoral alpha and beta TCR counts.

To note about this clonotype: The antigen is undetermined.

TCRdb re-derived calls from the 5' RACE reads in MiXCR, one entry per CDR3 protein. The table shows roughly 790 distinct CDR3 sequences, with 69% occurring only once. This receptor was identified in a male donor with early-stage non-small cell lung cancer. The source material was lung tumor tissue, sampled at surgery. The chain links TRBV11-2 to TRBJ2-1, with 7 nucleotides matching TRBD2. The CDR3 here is CASSLVGGAPSEQFF. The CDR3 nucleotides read TGTGCCAGCAGCTTAGTGGGAGGGGCCCCTTCTGAGCAGTTCTTC.